This T cell receptor beta chain came from a study of cytomegalovirus exposure and HLA in healthy donors. General study points: Most TCR beta V segments were productive about 87% or about 30% of the time in an earlier analysis.

The PCR was carried out with 60 Vbeta primers and 13 Jbeta primers. The assay was immunoSEQ multiplex PCR, and TCRdb's table has in-frame clones only and misses some. The sample holds more than 150,000 clones, 81% seen once. About this clone: Antigen unknown.

V gave up 8 bases and J gave up 5 bases, with 10 bases separating them. The V gene's germline CDR1 is SGHTA and CDR2 FQGTGA. The CDR3 runs 12 residues. Sequencing was done on a sample of PBMCs. The clonotype originates from a man over 45 in good health and CMV-seronegative. The J gene is TRBJ2-1, the V gene TRBV7-3, with TRBD2 as a possible D gene (7 bases). This CDR3 reads CASGGANNEQFF. The CDR3 DNA follows: TGTGCCAGCGGGGGGGCAAACAATGAGCAGTTCTTC.